The source of this T cell receptor (beta chain) is a study of response to subunit inactivated influenza vaccine (dated by TCRdb to about 2018). Regarding the study in general: The study used deep quantitative T cell receptor repertoire profiling to track responses to a trivalent subunit inactivated influenza vaccine.

The library relied on RT-PCR. TCRdb names Illumina HiSeq 2500 as the instrument used. The public reads were reprocessed in TCRdb via fastp at Q25 and MiXCR, keeping in-frame beta chains. Each CDR3 protein gets just one entry, which takes the most common genes and DNA from the rows behind it. In all, the sample holds about 650,000 distinct CDR3 sequences, and around 14% of those were seen once. Around a tenth of the sample is taken by the ten largest. This clonotype turned up a few times. Its cognate antigen has yet to be identified. No base quality values were provided; no much bigger clone lies one nucleotide off. Deletion took 2 bases off V and 1 base off J, with a span of 8 bases between the germline ends. The CDR3 spans 14 residues, from the cysteine through the phenylalanine. Only CDR3 DNA remains: 42 bases, in frame from the first base. For CDR1 and CDR2, the germline V gene lists KGHSH and LQKENI.

The paper's findings and limits, for the study overall: It was suggested by the authors that each seasonal influenza vaccination may recruit only a limited number of new T cells.

The receptor was isolated from a man over 45 who received an inactivated influenza vaccine. Donor details come from another sample of the same person, matched by shared clones. The material was PBMCs from blood, obtained 11 to 12 days after vaccination. Here the chain combines TRBV18 and TRBJ1-1; 6 matching bases give a weak D call of TRBD1. Here is the DNA: TGTGCCAGCTCACCAAAGGGACAGAACACTGAAGCTTTCTTT. This codes for CASSPKGQNTEAFF. Here the CDR3 is joined to the reference TRBV18 and TRBJ1-1 genes, and the full variable domain is: NAGVMQNPRHLVRRRGQEARLRCSPMKGHSHVYWYRQLPEEGLKFMVYLQKENIIDESGMPKERFSAEFPKEGPSILRIQQVVRGDSAAYFCASSPKGQNTEAFFGQGTRLTVV.